This T cell receptor beta chain is drawn from a study of blood T cell repertoires in COVID-19 (dated by TCRdb to about 2020). Describing the broader study: Samples from collaborators originated in the United States, Italy and Spain and spanned both the acute and convalescent phases of COVID-19. The prospective study material was composed of cDNA or gDNA derived from T cells, B-cell-depleted T cells, or PBMCs. Deeply sampled blood TCRbeta repertoires from subjects exposed to, actively infected with, or recovered from COVID-19 were included in the dataset. The repertoires were made available in a free public database intended to serve as a resource for research on the immune response to SARS-CoV-2. The samples were drawn from two sources: the first 160 participants of the ongoing ImmuneRACE study, and fewer than 1,500 subjects contributed by 6 global collaborators. Nearly every sample came with metadata listing a de-identified subject ID, COVID-19 status, age in years and sex. HLA class I and class II types, where available, came from metadata supplied by the sample provider rather than from assay-based typing. Overall study results and their limits: The amount of clinical and demographic metadata varied by source and participant and was provided uncurated.

CDR3 length: 11 amino acids, cysteine to phenylalanine. Just CDR3 DNA is preserved here, 33 bases in frame from base 1. The V and J ends are trimmed by 1 base and 8 bases, leaving 5 bases between them. Regarding this clone: Its antigen has not been determined. No much larger clone is present one base from it, and per-base qualities are unavailable. The identical CDR3 is also encoded by other nucleotide sequences in the sample.

TCRbeta CDR3 regions were amplified from genomic DNA by means of the immunoSEQ Assay, a bias-controlled multiplex PCR. The original pipeline was this. Nucleated cell counts per sample were estimated from amplification of reference gene primers within the assay. Sequence reads were collapsed and filtered to measure the absolute abundance of every unique TCRbeta CDR3 rearrangement. Productive Simpson clonality was computed per sample as the square root of Simpson's diversity index over productive rearrangements. Drawn from immuneACCESS, this table holds only the in-frame rearrangements with V and J called that TCRdb kept. Clones are partly lost; checked studies trace under half to an unresolved V gene and leave the rest unexplained. V, J and clone size derive from that table, while D and trimming were established from the DNA sequence. This sample holds roughly 250,000 clones; around 81% were observed only once. The ten largest clones capture just under 3% of the sample.

Whole blood was collected in K2EDTA tubes by collaborating institutions according to the institutions' own protocols. For TCRbeta analysis, collaborators shipped samples as frozen whole blood, isolated PBMCs, or DNA extracted from either of those sample types. This receptor was obtained from a woman aged 60-75 years with active or convalescent COVID-19. The sequenced material came from peripheral blood. The receptor chain draws on TRBV12-3 or TRBV12-4 and TRBJ1-2; the D gene cannot be resolved reliably. The CDR3 protein sequence reads: CASSLGVGYTF. The nucleotide sequence is given as TGTGCCAGCAGTTTAGGAGTAGGCTACACCTTC.